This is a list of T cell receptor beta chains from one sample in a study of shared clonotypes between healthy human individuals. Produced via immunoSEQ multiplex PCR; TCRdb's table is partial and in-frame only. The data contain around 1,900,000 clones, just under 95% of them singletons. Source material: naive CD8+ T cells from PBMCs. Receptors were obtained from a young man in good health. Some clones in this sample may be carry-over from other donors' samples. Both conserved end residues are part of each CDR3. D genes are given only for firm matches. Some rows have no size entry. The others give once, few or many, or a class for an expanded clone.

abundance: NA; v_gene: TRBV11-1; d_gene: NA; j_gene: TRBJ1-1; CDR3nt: TGTGCCAGCAGCCCCGGGCAGTTCGCTGAAGCTTTCTTT; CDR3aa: CASSPGQFAEAFF
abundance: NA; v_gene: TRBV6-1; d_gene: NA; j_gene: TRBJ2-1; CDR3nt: TGTGCCAGCACCGAGACGGCATTCGGAAATGAGCAGTTCTTC; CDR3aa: CASTETAFGNEQFF
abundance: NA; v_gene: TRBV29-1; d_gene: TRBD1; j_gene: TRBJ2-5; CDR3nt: TGCAGCGCCGGTTGGGACAGGATACAAGAGACCCAGTACTTC; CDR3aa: CSAGWDRIQETQYF
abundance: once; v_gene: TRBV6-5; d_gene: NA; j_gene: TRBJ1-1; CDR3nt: TGTGCCAGCAGCCCGGCGGGGACTGAAGCTTTCTTT; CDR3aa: CASSPAGTEAFF
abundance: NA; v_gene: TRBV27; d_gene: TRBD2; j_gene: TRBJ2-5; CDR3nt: TGTGCCAGCGCCACCCCTAGGGAGGGGAAGACCCAGTACTTC; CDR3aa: CASATPREGKTQYF
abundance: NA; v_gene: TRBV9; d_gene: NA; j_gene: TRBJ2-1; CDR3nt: TGTGCCAGCAGCGTAGGGGCAGCTCTTATCGCTTACAATGAGCAGTTCTTC; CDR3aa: CASSVGAALIAYNEQFF
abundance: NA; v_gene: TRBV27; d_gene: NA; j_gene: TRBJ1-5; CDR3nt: TGTGCCAGCAGTGACCCCTCCTGGGGGGTCAATCAGCCCCAGCATTTT; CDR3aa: CASSDPSWGVNQPQHF
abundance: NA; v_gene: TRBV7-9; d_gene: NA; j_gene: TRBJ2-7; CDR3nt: TGTGCCAGCAGCTTAGACCGGGACATACACTACGAGCAGTACTTC; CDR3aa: CASSLDRDIHYEQYF
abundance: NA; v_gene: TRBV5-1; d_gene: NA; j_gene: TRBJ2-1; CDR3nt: TGCGCCAGCAGCCAGGGGTTTGAGCAGTTCTTC; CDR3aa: CASSQGFEQFF
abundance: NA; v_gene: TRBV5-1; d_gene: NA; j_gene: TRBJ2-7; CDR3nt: TGCGCCAGCAGCTTGGAGTCCGGGACCACCTCCTACGAGCAGTACTTC; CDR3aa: CASSLESGTTSYEQYF
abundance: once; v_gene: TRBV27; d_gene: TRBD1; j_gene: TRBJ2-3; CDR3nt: TGTGCCAGCAGTTTCCGACAGGGGGGGGTAGCAGATACGCAGTATTTT; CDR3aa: CASSFRQGGVADTQYF
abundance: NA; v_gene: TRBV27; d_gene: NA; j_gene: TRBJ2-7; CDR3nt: TGTGCCAGCAGTTTAGTGGGTTACGAGCAGTACTTC; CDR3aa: CASSLVGYEQYF
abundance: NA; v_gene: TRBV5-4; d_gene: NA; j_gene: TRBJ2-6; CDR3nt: TGTGCCAGCAGCTGGGATCCCAACGTCCTGACTTTC; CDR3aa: CASSWDPNVLTF
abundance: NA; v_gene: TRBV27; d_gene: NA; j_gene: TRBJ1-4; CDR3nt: TGTGCCAGCAGTCGGGCAGGGGAAAAACTGTTTTTT; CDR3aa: CASSRAGEKLFF
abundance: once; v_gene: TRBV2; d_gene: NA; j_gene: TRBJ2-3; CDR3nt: TGTGCCAGCAGCCCAGACAGAGCCGATACGCAGTATTTT; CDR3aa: CASSPDRADTQYF
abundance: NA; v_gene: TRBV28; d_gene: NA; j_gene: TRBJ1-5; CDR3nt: TGTGCCAACTCAATCCGGGACAGCAATCAGCCCCAGCATTTT; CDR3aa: CANSIRDSNQPQHF
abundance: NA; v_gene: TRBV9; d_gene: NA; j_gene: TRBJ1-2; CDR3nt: TGTGCCAGCAGCGTAGCCCCCCGGCAGTCAGATGGCTACACCTTC; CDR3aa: CASSVAPRQSDGYTF
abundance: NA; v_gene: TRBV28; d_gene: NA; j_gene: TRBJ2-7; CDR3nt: TGTGCCAGCGCTGGGCAGGGATTATCCTACGAGCAGTACTTC; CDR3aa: CASAGQGLSYEQYF
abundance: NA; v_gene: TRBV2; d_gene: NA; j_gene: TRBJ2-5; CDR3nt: TGTGCCAGCAGTGTCATGACAGAGCAAGAGACCCAGTACTTC; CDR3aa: CASSVMTEQETQYF
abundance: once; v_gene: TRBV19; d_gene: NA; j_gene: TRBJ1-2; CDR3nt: TGTGCCAGTAGTATATGGGAGGGCGCAGGCTATGGCTACACCTTC; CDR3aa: CASSIWEGAGYGYTF
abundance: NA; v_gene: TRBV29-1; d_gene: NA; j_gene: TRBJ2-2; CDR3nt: TGCAGCGTCGGGGGAAAAAAGGACTACACCGGGGAGCTGTTTTTT; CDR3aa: CSVGGKKDYTGELFF
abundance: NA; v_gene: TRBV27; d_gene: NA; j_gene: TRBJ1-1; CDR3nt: TGTGCCAGCAGTTTAGGGACGGGGTTGACTGAAGCTTTCTTT; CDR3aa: CASSLGTGLTEAFF
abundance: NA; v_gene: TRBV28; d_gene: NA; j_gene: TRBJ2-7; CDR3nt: TGTGCCAGCAGTTTTCTGGGAGAGCAGTACTTC; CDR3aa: CASSFLGEQYF
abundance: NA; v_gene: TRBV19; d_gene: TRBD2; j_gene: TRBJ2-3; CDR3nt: TGTGCCAGTAGTGCGACCGGACTAGCGGACTACACAGATACGCAGTATTTT; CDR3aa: CASSATGLADYTDTQYF
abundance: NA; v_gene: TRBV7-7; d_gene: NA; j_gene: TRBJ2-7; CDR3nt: TGTGCCAGCAGCCCCTACGTGGGGGCCCACGAGCAGTACTTC; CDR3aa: CASSPYVGAHEQYF
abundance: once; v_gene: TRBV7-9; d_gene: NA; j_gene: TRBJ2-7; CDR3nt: TGTGCCAGCAGCTCCCTCGCAGGGAACTCCTACGAGCAGTACTTC; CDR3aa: CASSSLAGNSYEQYF
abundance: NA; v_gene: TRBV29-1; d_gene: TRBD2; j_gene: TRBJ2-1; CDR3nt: TGCAGCGTAACGGGAGGCTCCTACAATGAGCAGTTCTTC; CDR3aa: CSVTGGSYNEQFF
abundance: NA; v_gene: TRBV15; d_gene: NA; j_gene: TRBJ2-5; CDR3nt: TGTGCCACCAGCAGACGCGACAGGCGGTTAGGGGAGACCCAGTACTTC; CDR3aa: CATSRRDRRLGETQYF
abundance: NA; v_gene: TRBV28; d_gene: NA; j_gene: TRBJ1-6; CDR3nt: TGTGCCAGCAGTTTTGCGGGGGGTCAAGGATCACCCCTCCACTTT; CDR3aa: CASSFAGGQGSPLHF
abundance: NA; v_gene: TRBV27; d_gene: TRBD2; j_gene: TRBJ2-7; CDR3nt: TGTGCCAGCAGTTCTGCCGGGAGGCTCGAGCAGTACTTC; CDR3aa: CASSSAGRLEQYF
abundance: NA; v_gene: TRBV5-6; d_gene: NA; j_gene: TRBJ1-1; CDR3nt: TGTGCCAGCAGCTTGTACAGGATGAACACTGAAGCTTTCTTT; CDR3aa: CASSLYRMNTEAFF
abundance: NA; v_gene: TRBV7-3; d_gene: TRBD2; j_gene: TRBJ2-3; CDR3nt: TGTGCCAGCAGCGGAGGACTAGGGGAGAGGAGCTCAGATACGCAGTATTTT; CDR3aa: CASSGGLGERSSDTQYF
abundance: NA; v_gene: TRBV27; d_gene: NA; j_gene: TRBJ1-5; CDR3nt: TGTGCCAGCAGTTTCCCCGGCCAGGGAGAGGGGAGCAATCAGCCCCAGCATTTT; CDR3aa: CASSFPGQGEGSNQPQHF
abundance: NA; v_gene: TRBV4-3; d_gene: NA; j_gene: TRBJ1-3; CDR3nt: TGCGCCAGCAGCCAAGAGACCAACTCTGGAAACACCATATATTTT; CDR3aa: CASSQETNSGNTIYF
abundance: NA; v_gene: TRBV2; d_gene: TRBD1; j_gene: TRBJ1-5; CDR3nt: TGTGCCAGCAGTGAAATTTTGGACAGGGGATACCTTGGGCAGCCCCAGCATTTT; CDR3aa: CASSEILDRGYLGQPQHF
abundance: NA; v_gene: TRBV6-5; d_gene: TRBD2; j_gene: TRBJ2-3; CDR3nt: TGTGCCAGCAGTTACTCAACTAGCGGGACCACAGATACGCAGTATTTT; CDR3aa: CASSYSTSGTTDTQYF